Below, one T cell receptor (beta chain) is given with its context. The sample originates from a study of early T cells in non-severe SARS-CoV-2 infection. Study summary: Sequencing of bulk RNA from unsorted whole blood was done, without chain pairing.

Each cDNA molecule carried a unique molecular identifier. TCRdb recomputed calls from the 5' RACE reads with MiXCR, one row per CDR3 protein. The data show tens of thousands of distinct CDR3 sequences, roughly 12% seen once. In germline, CDR1 is MNHEY, CDR2 SVGAGI. V was pared by 0 bases and J by 4 bases, with 13 bases between. This CDR3 is 15 amino acids long. The chain has TRBV6-5 and TRBJ2-7; the D gene is possibly TRBD2 (7 bases). Specimen: whole blood. This TCR came from an adult who was a healthcare worker with PCR-confirmed SARS-CoV-2 infection or an uninfected control (not recorded which). The CDR3 reads CASSYSRGAIYEQYF. CDR3 sequence (DNA): TGTGCCAGCAGTTACTCTCGGGGGGCCATTTACGAGCAGTACTTC.